These 19 T cell receptor beta chains came from one sample sequenced in a study of blood T cell repertoires in acute mononucleosis. The time point is: convalescence about 6 months (5-8 months) after acute presentation (visit 7). Generated by immunoSEQ multiplex PCR, the TCRdb table keeps only in-frame clones and is missing some. This table has 700 to 1,000 clones, roughly 31% appearing once. Source: EBV YVL epitope tetramer+ CD8+ T cells sorted from PBMCs, taken during convalescence from infectious mononucleosis. Indicated subset: CD8 T cells binding a tetramer with EBV BRLF1 109-117 peptide (YVL-BR). The receptors shown here come from a young man with infectious mononucleosis caused by EBV.

As for this clone: Possible read error: a much larger clone is one base away. This rearrangement joins TRBV25-1 to TRBJ2-6; no clear D gene. V was clipped by 6 bases and J by 2 bases, with 5 bases between them. Looked up from germline, CDR1 is MGHDK and CDR2 is SYGVNS. This CDR3 region has 13 residues. CDR3 sequence: CASSPAGANVLTF. The CDR3, as DNA: TGTGCCAGCAGCCCAGCTGGGGCCAACGTCCTGACTTTC.

The rearrangement links TRBV30 to TRBJ1-5; D is unresolved. Germline CDR1 reads GTSNPN; CDR2 reads SVGIG (reference sequence). This CDR3 spans 15 amino acids. Deletions cut 0 bases from V and 3 bases from J, with 12 bases between. The CDR3 reads CAWSVPLGNNQPQHF. The DNA of the CDR3 is TGTGCCTGGAGTGTGCCCCTGGGAAACAATCAGCCCCAGCATTTT.

This clone has just a few counts. The J gene is TRBJ2-3, the V gene TRBV2, with 10 bases aligning to TRBD2. Germline assignment: CDR1 SNHLY and CDR2 FYNNEI. The V segment lost 5 bases and the J segment 6 bases; nucleotides outside the gene matches: 17. CDR3 length: 18 residues. The CDR3 coding sequence is TGTGCCAGCAGTTCAATAATGGGAGCGGGAGGGCCAGGGGATACGCAGTATTTT. Protein: CASSSIMGAGGPGDTQYF.

J is TRBJ2-2 and V is TRBV9, with 7 bases identical to TRBD2. CDR3 length equals 14 residues. Germline V CDR1 and CDR2: SGDLS, YYNGEE. Trimming cost V 5 bases and J 5 bases; bases outside gene matches: 6. CDR3 sequence (DNA): TGTGCCAGCAGACCCTGGGGAGGGACCGGGGAGCTGTTTTTT. Amino acids: CASRPWGGTGELFF.

This clone was detected many times. The chain combines TRBV28 with TRBJ1-4, with D perhaps matching TRBD1 (6 bases). The CDR3 spans 11 residues. V lost 9 bases and J lost 17, with 19 bases in between. Germline loops: CDR1 MDHEN, CDR2 SYDVKM. CDR3: CASKPTGTVFF. As DNA, the CDR3 is TGTGCCAGTAAACCTACAGGGACTGTTTTTTTT. Full variable domain (rest looked up from reference TRBV28 and TRBJ1-4): DVKVTQSSRYLVKRTGEKVFLECVQDMDHENMFWYRQDPGLGLRLIYFSYDVKMKEKGDIPEGYSVSREKKERFSLILESASTNQTSMYLCASKPTGTVFFGSGTQLSVL.

The chain uses TRBV19 and TRBJ2-3; weak D call: TRBD2 (6 bases). Germline CDR1 and CDR2: LNHDA and SQIVND (reference sequence). Trimming took off 6 bases at V and 5 bases at J, with 9 bases between the two ends. The CDR3 runs to 12 residues. CDR3 region: CASRTAGDTQYF. For the CDR3, the DNA is TGTGCCAGTAGAACAGCGGGAGATACGCAGTATTTT.

With respect to this clone: Its ends do not fully match the called genes, so a read error is possible. The chain couples TRBV6-5 to TRBJ1-5, with TRBD1 as a possible D gene (6 bases). Looked up from germline, CDR1 is MNHEY and CDR2 is SVGAGI. CDR3 size: 15 residues. The CDR3 here is CASSALSGGGQPRHF. The CDR3 region has the DNA TGTGCCAGCAGTGCCCTGTCGGGGGGCGGCCAGCCCCGGCATTTT.

This chain joins TRBV27 and TRBJ2-7, with no clear D. This CDR3 is 12 amino acids long. Looked up from germline, CDR1 is MNHEY and CDR2 is SMNVEV (reference sequence). Trimming pared 6 bases from V and 6 bases from J, leaving 12 bases between. The CDR3 region is CASRPPGGEQYF. Written as DNA, the CDR3 is TGTGCCAGCAGGCCCCCTGGTGGCGAGCAGTACTTC.

This clone has at least ten counts. The rearrangement joins TRBV16 to TRBJ2-1; D not certain. Germline V gene sequence: CDR1 KGHSY, CDR2 FQNENV. This CDR3 spans 13 amino acids. The V gene lost 5 bases and the J gene lost 4 bases, with 9 bases spanning the gap. In nucleotides, the CDR3 is TGTGCCAGCAGCTCCCTAACGTACAATGAGCAGTTCTTC. It encodes CASSSLTYNEQFF.

A note on this clone: Different DNA sequences within this sample yield the same CDR3. V usage is TRBV28 and J usage is TRBJ1-5; D unclear. The CDR3 spans 15 residues. The germline CDR1 and CDR2 sequences are MDHEN and SYDVKM. Trimming stripped 6 bases from V and 2 bases from J, with 14 bases between. CDR3 sequence: CASRPLLGGNQPQHF. The DNA for the CDR3 is TGTGCCAGCAGGCCCCTACTTGGGGGCAATCAGCCCCAGCATTTT.

This clone was seen only a few times. The V and J genes are TRBV7-3 and TRBJ2-3; TRBD2 agrees at 7 bases. This CDR3 region has 14 residues. The V gene end was trimmed by 9 bases and the J gene end by 6 bases; junction bases not matched to a gene: 12. Germline V CDR1 and CDR2: SGHTA, FQGTGA. Here the CDR3 DNA reads TGTGCCAGTAGAACAGCGGGAAACTCTGATACGCAGTATTTT. It yields the protein CASRTAGNSDTQYF.

A word on this clone: Other DNA sequences of this sample code for an identical CDR3. The chain combines TRBV28 with TRBJ1-5; D may be TRBD1 (5 bases). The CDR3 has 15 amino acids. Trimming pared 6 bases from V and 2 bases from J, leaving 14 bases between. CDR1 MDHEN and CDR2 SYDVKM come from the germline V gene. The CDR3 spells CASRPLLGGNQPQHF. CDR3 sequence (DNA): TGTGCCAGCAGGCCCCTACTGGGGGGCAATCAGCCCCAGCATTTT.

Details on this clone: A read error is the likely source, as a far larger clone sits one nucleotide away. The chain links TRBV9 to TRBJ2-3; D gene ambiguous. This CDR3 is built from 15 residues. V was clipped by 5 bases and J by 9 bases, with 22 bases between them. In germline, CDR1 is SGDLS, CDR2 YYNGEE. CDR3 nucleotide sequence: TGTGCCAGCAGTGCCCTACTTGGGTCAGCGTCGACGCAGTATTTT. Its protein is CASSALLGSASTQYF.

The V and J genes are TRBV10-3 and TRBJ2-1; D gene unclear. This CDR3 spans 13 amino acids. V was shortened by 10 bases and J by 3 bases, with 13 bases between the two germline ends. Germline V lookup: CDR1 ENHRY, CDR2 SYGVKD. The CDR3 DNA follows: TGTGCCAGCAGCACGACACTCTACAATGAGCAGTTCTTC. Its translation: CASSTTLYNEQFF.

This clone was seen at least ten times. This sequence is one base from a far larger clone and is likely a read error. Other DNA sequences in this specimen translate into the identical CDR3. This rearrangement joins TRBV30 to TRBJ1-5; no reliable D call. The CDR3 covers 15 residues. The V gene's germline CDR1 is GTSNPN and CDR2 SVGIG (reference sequence). The CDR3 region has the DNA TGTGCCTGGTGTGTACCCCTGGGAAGCAATCAGCCCCAGCATTTT. Residues: CAWCVPLGSNQPQHF.

This rearrangement joins TRBV6-5 to TRBJ2-3; D is unclear. CDR3 length: 15 residues. Germline CDR1 reads MNHEY; CDR2 reads SVGAGI. V dropped 6 bases and J dropped 4 bases, with 17 bases sitting between them. CDR3 coding DNA: TGTGCCAGCAGCCCCACGCTAGGCGGCGCAGATACGCAGTATTTT. Its protein product is CASSPTLGGADTQYF.

Only a few counts were recorded for this clone. A far larger clone differs by one base, so this is likely a read error. At the DNA level, this CDR3 is encoded by other sequences in the same sample as well. The rearrangement uses TRBV6-5 and TRBJ2-3; D is ambiguous. The V end lost 5 bases, the J end lost 9 bases, and 21 bases lay between the germline ends. CDR3 length: 15 amino acids. Per the germline V gene, CDR1 is MNHEY and CDR2 is SVGAGI. CDR3 amino acids: CASSALLGSSSTQYF. CDR3 nucleotide sequence: TGTGCCAGCAGTGCCCTACTTGGGTCATCGTCGACGCAGTATTTT.

The V call is TRBV29-1, the J call TRBJ2-1; 10 bases line up with TRBD2. J gave up 9 bases and V 6 bases, and 17 bases lay outside the gene matches. Germline assignment: CDR1 SQVTM and CDR2 ANQGSEA. This CDR3 is built from 16 residues. The CDR3 DNA follows: TGCAGCGTAGGCCTCCTAGCGGGAGTTTTGGTTGGTGAGCAGTTCTTC. It encodes CSVGLLAGVLVGEQFF.

This clone was seen a few times. The chain joins TRBV10-3 to TRBJ1-5, with D tentatively TRBD1 (6 bases). Germline CDR1 ENHRY, CDR2 SYGVKD. This CDR3 is 15 amino acids long. With 6 bases removed from V and 7 bases from J, the gap between germline ends came to 19 bases. CDR3 region: CAIRALSGGGQPQHF. In nucleotides, the CDR3 is TGTGCCATCAGGGCCCTGTCGGGGGGCGGCCAGCCCCAGCATTTT.